This T cell receptor (beta chain) was obtained from a study of blood T cell repertoires in COVID-19. Turning to the study itself: Samples taken during acute and convalescent COVID-19 were collected in the United States, Italy and Spain. T cells, B-cell-depleted T cells, or PBMCs supplied cDNA or gDNA.

Authors' analysis steps: Reference gene primer amplification gave estimated nucleated cell counts. Libraries were prepared by immunoSEQ multiplex PCR; TCRdb keeps only in-frame clonotypes and omits some of them. V, J and clone size are taken as reported in that table, and D and trimming were inferred from the DNA itself. The data contain roughly 280,000 clones, over 75% of them singletons. The CDR3 is 15 amino acids. Trimming removed 1 base from V and 5 bases from J; junction bases left unmatched: 6. Germline CDR1 is SNHLY and CDR2 is FYNNEI. The sequencing sample was made of peripheral blood. The chain uses TRBV2 and TRBJ2-5; 8 bases agree with TRBD1. The TCR comes from an older woman with acute or convalescent COVID-19. The CDR3 is CASSEGGRGRETQYF. CDR3 sequence (DNA): TGTGCCAGCAGTGAAGGAGGCAGGGGGCGGGAGACCCAGTACTTC.